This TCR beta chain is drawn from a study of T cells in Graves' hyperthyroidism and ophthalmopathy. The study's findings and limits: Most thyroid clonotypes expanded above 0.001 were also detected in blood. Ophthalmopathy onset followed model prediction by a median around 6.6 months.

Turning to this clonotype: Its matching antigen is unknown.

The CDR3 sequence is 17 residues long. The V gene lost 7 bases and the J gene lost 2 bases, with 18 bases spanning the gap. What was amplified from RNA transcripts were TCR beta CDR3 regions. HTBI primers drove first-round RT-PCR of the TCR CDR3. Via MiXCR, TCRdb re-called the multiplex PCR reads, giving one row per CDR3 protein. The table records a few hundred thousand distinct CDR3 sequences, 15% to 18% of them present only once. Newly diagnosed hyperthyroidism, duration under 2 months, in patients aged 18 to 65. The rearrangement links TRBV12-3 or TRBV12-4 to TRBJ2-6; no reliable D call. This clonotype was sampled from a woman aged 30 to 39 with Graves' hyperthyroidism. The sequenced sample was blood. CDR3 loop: CASTSPGKGPGANVLTF. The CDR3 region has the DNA TGTGCCAGCACCTCTCCTGGGAAGGGCCCTGGGGCCAACGTCCTGACTTTC.